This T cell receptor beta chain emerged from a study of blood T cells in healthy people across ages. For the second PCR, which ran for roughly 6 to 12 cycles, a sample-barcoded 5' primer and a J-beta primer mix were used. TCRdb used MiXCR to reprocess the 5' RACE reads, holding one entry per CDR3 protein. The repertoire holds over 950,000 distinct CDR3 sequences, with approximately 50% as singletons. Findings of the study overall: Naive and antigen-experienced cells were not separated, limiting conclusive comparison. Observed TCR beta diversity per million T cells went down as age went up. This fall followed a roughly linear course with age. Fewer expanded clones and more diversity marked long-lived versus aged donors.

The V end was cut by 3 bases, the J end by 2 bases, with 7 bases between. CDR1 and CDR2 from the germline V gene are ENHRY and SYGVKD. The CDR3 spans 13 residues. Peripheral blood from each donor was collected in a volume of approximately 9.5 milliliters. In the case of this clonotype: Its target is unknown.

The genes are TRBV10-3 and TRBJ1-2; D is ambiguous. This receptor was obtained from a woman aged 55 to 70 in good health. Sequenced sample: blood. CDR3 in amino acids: CAISDKSNYGYTF. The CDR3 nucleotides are TGTGCCATCAGTGACAAATCGAACTATGGCTACACCTTC.